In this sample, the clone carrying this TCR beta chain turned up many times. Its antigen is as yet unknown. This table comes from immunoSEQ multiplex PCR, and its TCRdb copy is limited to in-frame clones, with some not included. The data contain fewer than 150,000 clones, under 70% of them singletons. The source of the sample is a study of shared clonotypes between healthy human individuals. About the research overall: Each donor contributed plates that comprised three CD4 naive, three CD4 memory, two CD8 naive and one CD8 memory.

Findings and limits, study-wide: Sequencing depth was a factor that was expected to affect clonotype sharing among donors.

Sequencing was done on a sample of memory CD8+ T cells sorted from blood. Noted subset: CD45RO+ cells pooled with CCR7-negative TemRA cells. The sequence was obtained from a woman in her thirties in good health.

The CDR3 nucleotides read TGTGCCAGCAGCTGGAGACTAGCGGGGAAGTCCTACGAGCAGTACTTC. Protein: CASSWRLAGKSYEQYF. The gene calls are TRBV7-2 and TRBJ2-7; 11 positions agree with TRBD2. V shed 4 bases, J shed 1 base, and the junction held 6 bases outside the gene matches. There are 16 residues in the CDR3. Germline CDR1 reads SGHTA; CDR2 reads FQGNSA.